Listed below are T cell receptor beta chains from one sample, sequenced in a study of PD-1 blockade in classical Hodgkin lymphoma. TCRdb keeps only in-frame clones here, not all; method: immunoSEQ multiplex PCR. This table holds some 2,600 clones, approximately 72% found once. The sample in question was CD8+ T cells from blood, obtained at baseline. The receptors originated from a human donor with classical Hodgkin lymphoma. Both conserved end residues are part of each CDR3. D genes are given only for firm matches. Clone size, where shown, is once, few, many, or a class for clones that have expanded.

. TRBJ2-2 TRBV7-9 . TGTGCCAGCAGCTTATCGAGCGCGGCCGGGGAGCTGTTTTTT CASSLSSAAGELFF
. TRBJ2-7 TRBV14 . TGTGCCAGCAGCCCCGCCCCCTTAGGCGAGCAGTACTTC CASSPAPLGEQYF
. TRBJ1-2 TRBV4-1 few TGCGCCAGCAGCCAAGATCTTTTTACGGGGAGCTACACCTTC CASSQDLFTGSYTF
. TRBJ1-1 TRBV30 . TGTGCCTGGAAGGTCCAGAACACTGAAGCTTTCTTT CAWKVQNTEAFF
. TRBJ1-2 TRBV2 . TGTGCCAGCAGTCCAAGCGCACTTGTCTCGGGTGGCTACACCTTC CASSPSALVSGGYTF
. TRBJ2-7 TRBV27 . TGTGCCAGCAGTTTAGGAAGTGGAATCCTCTTTTACGAGCAGTACTTC CASSLGSGILFYEQYF
TRBD1 TRBJ1-1 TRBV5-1 . TGCGCCAGCCTTCGAACAGGGGATACTGAAGCTTTCTTT CASLRTGDTEAFF
. TRBJ2-5 TRBV7-2 once TGTGCCAGCAGCTTAGATTTCAGGGAGGAGACCCAGTACTTC CASSLDFREETQYF
TRBD1 TRBJ2-1 TRBV4-1 . TGCGCCAGCAGCCAATCGACAGGGTACAATGAGCAGTTCTTC CASSQSTGYNEQFF
TRBD1 TRBJ1-5 TRBV27 . TGTGCCAGCAGTTCGGGGACAGGGTACGGTAATCAGCCCCAGCATTTT CASSSGTGYGNQPQHF
TRBD2 TRBJ2-3 TRBV28 . TGTGCCAGCCAGAGACTAGCGGGCCCAACGGGCGCAGATACGCAGTATTTT CASQRLAGPTGADTQYF
. TRBJ1-5 TRBV7-9 . TGTGCCAGCAGCTTAGGCACAAGGCCCCAGCATTTT CASSLGTRPQHF
. TRBJ2-7 TRBV6-6 few TGTGCCAGCAGCCAGGGACGGACCTACGAGCAGTACTTC CASSQGRTYEQYF
TRBD1 TRBJ1-1 TRBV6-1 . TGTGCCAACAGGGGCACAAACACTGAAGCTTTCTTT CANRGTNTEAFF
TRBD2 TRBJ2-3 TRBV9 once TGTGCCAGCAGCGTACCCCATGACTTTAGCGGGAGTTTAGTTACGCAGTATTTT CASSVPHDFSGSLVTQYF
. TRBJ1-2 TRBV7-9 . TGTGCCAGCAGCTTCCAAGGCCTCTATGGCTACACCTTC CASSFQGLYGYTF
. TRBJ1-5 TRBV4-1 . TGCGCCAGCAGCCCCTTCCCGGGCAGGGTAAGTCAGCCCCAGCATTTT CASSPFPGRVSQPQHF
. TRBJ1-2 TRBV4-1 . TGCGCCAGCAGCCAAGTTTCGGAGCAGCTTTATGGCTACACCTTC CASSQVSEQLYGYTF
. TRBJ1-1 TRBV13 few TGTGCCAGCAGCAGCGATGGAAAACTTAACACTGAAGCTTTCTTT CASSSDGKLNTEAFF
. TRBJ1-5 TRBV10-3 . TGTGCCACGACGGCCAGGGAGAGCAATCAGCCCCAGCATTTT CATTARESNQPQHF
TRBD1 TRBJ1-2 TRBV28 few TGTGCCAGCAGTGAGCCGACAGGGCCCTATGGCTACACCTTC CASSEPTGPYGYTF
. TRBJ2-1 TRBV4-1 . TGCGCCAGCAGCCAAGTCGGCCTCCTGGTTGAGCAGTTCTTC CASSQVGLLVEQFF
. TRBJ1-1 TRBV27 . TGTGCCAGCAGTTTATTCCCCTATGCGCGCATGAACACTGAAGCTTTCTTT CASSLFPYARMNTEAFF
TRBD1 TRBJ1-1 TRBV5-4 . TGTGCCAGCAGCGGGGGACAGGGAGGGATTGTGGCTTTCTTT CASSGGQGGIVAFF
TRBD1 TRBJ2-5 TRBV30 . TGTGCCTGGAGTGGGCAGGGGGTGGAGGAGACCCAGTACTTC CAWSGQGVEETQYF
TRBD2 TRBJ2-7 TRBV27 . TGTGCCAGCAGTCATTCCGGGGGGAACTACGAGCAGTACTTC CASSHSGGNYEQYF
. TRBJ1-3 TRBV9 . TGTGCCAGCGGGTCCAGGCCTAGCTCTGGAAACACCATATATTTT CASGSRPSSGNTIYF
. TRBJ1-5 TRBV4-1 . TGCGCCAGCAGCCAAGAGTTATCATTCGGGAGTTATAGCAATCAGCCCCAGCATTTT CASSQELSFGSYSNQPQHF
TRBD1 TRBJ1-1 TRBV18 . TGTGCCAGCTCACCACCGACAGGGATGAACACTGAAGCTTTCTTT CASSPPTGMNTEAFF
TRBD1 TRBJ2-7 TRBV28 . TGTGCCAGCCACCCGGACAGGGGGCCATTTTCGTCCTACGAGCAGTACTTC CASHPDRGPFSSYEQYF